Listed below are T cell receptor beta chains from one sample, sequenced in a study of T cell repertoires in cytomegalovirus infection. TCRdb re-derived calls from the reads in MiXCR, one entry per CDR3 protein. The repertoire holds roughly 860,000 distinct CDR3 sequences, with about 31% as singletons. These receptors' targets are unknown. Here the sequenced sample was cultured CD8+ T cells from PBMCs, taken from culture after CMV antigen stimulation. The source of these receptors is a human donor in good health (CMV status not recorded). Some clones in this sample may be carry-over from other donors' samples. Each CDR3 is given with its conserved first and last residue. Each record gives: J gene, D gene, V gene, clone size, CDR3 length, CDR3 DNA, CDR3 protein. The D gene is left open where the match is weak. Size is omitted from some rows. Given values are once, few, many or a class for expanded clones.

>TRBJ2-3|-|TRBV27|-|12
TGTGCCAGCAGTTTCCGGGAAGATACGCAGTATTTT
CASSFREDTQYF
>TRBJ2-5|-|TRBV4-1|few|13
TGCGCCAGCAGCGGCCAGCTACAAGAGACCCAGTACTTC
CASSGQLQETQYF
>TRBJ1-2|-|TRBV9|-|18
TGTGCCAGCAGCGTAGCTTGGGGGGGGCACGAGGGGACCTATGGCTACACCTTC
CASSVAWGGHEGTYGYTF
>TRBJ1-2|-|TRBV3-1|-|15
TGTGCCAGCAGCCCCTCACGAGAGGGTAACTATGGCTACACCTTC
CASSPSREGNYGYTF
>TRBJ1-6|-|TRBV7-6|-|16
TGTGCCAGCAGCCCCTTAAGTACGGGAGATAATTCACCCCTCCACTTT
CASSPLSTGDNSPLHF
>TRBJ2-3|TRBD1|TRBV2|-|16
TGTGCCAGCAGTCAATACGACAGGGTGAGCACAGATACGCAGTATTTT
CASSQYDRVSTDTQYF
>TRBJ2-1|-|TRBV5-1|-|16
TGCGCCAGCAGCTTGGCCCGTCTGGGGGCCTACAATGAGCAGTTCTTC
CASSLARLGAYNEQFF
>TRBJ2-2|-|TRBV27|few|17
TGTGCCAGCACCAGAGGACGGGACCGAGGTTTGACCGGGGAGCTGTTTTTT
CASTRGRDRGLTGELFF
>TRBJ1-2|-|TRBV9|-|16
TGTGCCAGCAGCGAAAGTCGGGCGGAGGTCAACTATGGCTACACCTTC
CASSESRAEVNYGYTF
>TRBJ1-2|-|TRBV14|-|14
TGTGCCAGCAGCCACAGGGCCAGAAACTATGGCTACACCTTC
CASSHRARNYGYTF
>TRBJ1-1|TRBD1|TRBV12-3/TRBV12-4|-|15
TGTGCCAGCAGTCTCCGGACAGGCGAGAACACTGAAGCTTTCTTT
CASSLRTGENTEAFF
>TRBJ1-2|TRBD1|TRBV7-8|many|18
TGTGCCAGCGTCCTAGGAGCCGGGACAGGGGGCTCTCAGTATGGCTACACCTTC
CASVLGAGTGGSQYGYTF
>TRBJ2-5|TRBD2|TRBV12-3/TRBV12-4|-|21
TGTGCCAGCAGTCGCTTTGACCGAGGCCGACTAGCGGGGGTTATCCAAGAGACCCAGTACTTC
CASSRFDRGRLAGVIQETQYF
>TRBJ1-1|TRBD1|TRBV4-1|few|15
TGCGCCAGCAGCCAAGGGACAGGGGTAGGGGCTGAAGCTTTCTTT
CASSQGTGVGAEAFF
>TRBJ2-3|-|TRBV10-3|once|14
TGTGCCATCAGTGAGAGGGGGGCGTCAGATACGCAGTATTTT
CAISERGASDTQYF
>TRBJ1-4|TRBD1|TRBV28|once|16
TGTGCCAGCAGTTCCGGACAGGGAGGGTTACGGGAAAAACTGTTTTTT
CASSSGQGGLREKLFF
>TRBJ2-1|-|TRBV6-2/TRBV6-3|many|13
TGTGCCAGCAAGTCGGGCGCCTACAATGAGCAGTTCTTC
CASKSGAYNEQFF
>TRBJ2-2|-|TRBV12-3/TRBV12-4|few|13
TGTGCCAGCAGTTTTGTGGGGTCCGGGGAGCTGTTTTTT
CASSFVGSGELFF
>TRBJ1-2|-|TRBV15|few|14
TGTGCCACCAGCAGAGCTGTGGGGTCCCCAGGCTACACCTTC
CATSRAVGSPGYTF
>TRBJ2-1|TRBD1|TRBV18|few|15
TGTGCCAGCTCACCACCCGGGACAGGGAAGCTTGAGCAGTTCTTC
CASSPPGTGKLEQFF
>TRBJ1-4|-|TRBV5-6|few|15
TGTGCCAGCAGCTTGGGAGGGAATATTAATGAAAAACTGTTTTTT
CASSLGGNINEKLFF
>TRBJ1-1|-|TRBV19|-|16
TGTGCCAGTAGTTTTTCTTTGACCCTCATGAACACTGAAGCTTTCTTT
CASSFSLTLMNTEAFF
>TRBJ1-2|-|TRBV29-1|-|13
TGCAGCGTTGATGCGGGGGTGGTCTATGGCTACACCTTC
CSVDAGVVYGYTF
>TRBJ2-1|-|TRBV6-1|few|14
TGTGCCAGCTTCGGGGGACAGACCGACAATGAGCAGTTCTTC
CASFGGQTDNEQFF
>TRBJ2-1|TRBD1|TRBV28|-|16
TGTGCCAGCACGAAACTCCGGGACAGGGTGGAACAAGTTGAGTTCTTC
CASTKLRDRVEQVEFF
>TRBJ2-1|TRBD2|TRBV7-3|-|16
TGTGCCAGCAGCTTAACGCCTAGCGGGGGAAGAAATGAGCAGTTCTTC
CASSLTPSGGRNEQFF
>TRBJ1-5|-|TRBV6-5|many|15
TGTGCCAGCAGTAGTTGGCAGGATAGCAATCAGCCCCAGCATTTT
CASSSWQDSNQPQHF
>TRBJ1-5|-|TRBV6-2/TRBV6-3|few|15
TGTGCCAGCCAGAAGGGAACAGGGAGCAATCAGCCCCAGCATTTT
CASQKGTGSNQPQHF